The rows below give T cell receptor beta chains drawn from one sample of a study of blood T cell repertoires in COVID-19. Generated by immunoSEQ multiplex PCR, the TCRdb table keeps only in-frame clones and is missing some. Of 110,000 to 150,000 clones listed, 65% to 85% were seen once; the top ten hold 5%. The sequencing input was peripheral blood. These TCRs come from a woman aged 50 to 65 with acute or convalescent COVID-19. Both conserved end residues are trimmed from each CDR3.

j_call v_call cdr3_aa
TRBJ1-2 TRBV25-1 ASSKTGRRDSGGYT
TRBJ1-1 TRBV27 ASSLVQGGGGTEAF
TRBJ2-3 TRBV7-8 ASTASDTQY
TRBJ1-4 TRBV12-3/TRBV12-4 ASGGYGKLF
TRBJ1-6 TRBV19 ASRTQGGDNSPLH
TRBJ1-4 TRBV19 ASSLPLSSGKLF
TRBJ2-5 TRBV24-1 ATSDSGLAGRETQY
TRBJ1-1 TRBV24-1 ATSAGTGGSEAF
TRBJ1-3 TRBV23-1 ATNRGRGNTIY
TRBJ1-1 TRBV18 ASSPAVNTEAF
TRBJ2-5 TRBV7-2 ASSLRQGRAGETQY
TRBJ1-3 TRBV6-5 AVHSKQGNTIY
TRBJ1-2 TRBV18 ASSPLDRRERHGYT
TRBJ2-1 TRBV6-5 ASSYSSTGYDNEQF
TRBJ1-5 TRBV27 ASSRGTGGDQPQH
TRBJ2-1 TRBV4-3 ASSLTGLDNEQF
TRBJ2-3 TRBV7-9 ASSLIRGSDTQY
TRBJ2-5 TRBV29-1 SVVGHLQETQY
TRBJ1-6 TRBV7-2 ASSMDRGRSPLH
TRBJ2-5 TRBV10-3 AISESKPGLAGGRETQY
TRBJ2-5 TRBV4-2 ASSQGGRDQETQY
TRBJ2-1 TRBV6-5 ASSSSGAGDNEQF
TRBJ1-1 TRBV13 ASSSQGNEAF
TRBJ2-7 TRBV5-5 ASSSTTPWASRGTYEQY
TRBJ1-1 TRBV30 AWSPYEGVDTEAF
TRBJ1-4 TRBV4-3 ASSQGQGALSGLF
TRBJ1-1 TRBV6-5 ASSYSDGSPEAF
TRBJ1-1 TRBV7-6 ASSSGAGSWDTEAF
TRBJ2-6 TRBV7-3 ASSSGGQASSGANVLT
TRBJ1-4 TRBV7-2 ASSSKGTGKEKLF
TRBJ1-5 TRBV19 ASSIGRPGGEQPQH
TRBJ2-2 TRBV6-5 ARGGNANTGELF
TRBJ2-7 TRBV10-3 AISDGLAGYEQY
TRBJ1-1 TRBV4-3 ASSHDTSNTEAF
TRBJ2-1 TRBV18 ASSSGSYNEQF
TRBJ2-7 TRBV5-1 ASSLDTPGQATYEQY
TRBJ1-2 TRBV6-5 ASSYSSQGGNYGYT
TRBJ1-2 TRBV18 ASSPSQGPYGYT
TRBJ1-4 TRBV28 ASSSMPGQGNEKLF
TRBJ1-4 TRBV19 ASKSTATNEKLF
TRBJ2-3 TRBV4-2 ASSQQGRTDTQY
TRBJ1-2 TRBV18 ASSPPGESNYGYT
TRBJ1-5 TRBV28 ASSFSGQPQH
TRBJ2-3 TRBV14 ASSHRLTGGFTDTQY
TRBJ2-6 TRBV10-3 AISESSLDRAANVLT
TRBJ1-5 TRBV2 ASSRDSPNQPQH
TRBJ2-5 TRBV19 ASSIGLAGETQY
TRBJ1-4 TRBV7-8 ASSLTGQDEKLF
TRBJ2-7 TRBV7-2 ASSLTSVSYEQY
TRBJ2-2 TRBV2 ASASVGRGTGELF
TRBJ1-2 TRBV27 ASRSNSGTGVVGGGYT
TRBJ2-3 TRBV6-2/TRBV6-3 ASSTSGVPDTQY
TRBJ1-2 TRBV11-3 ASSPDRALHVDGYT